These 16 T cell receptor beta chains were all obtained from the same sample, sequenced in a study of early T cells in non-severe SARS-CoV-2 infection. TCRdb analysed the 5' RACE reads with MiXCR anew, one entry per CDR3 protein. The profile shows about 50,000 distinct CDR3 sequences, approximately 9.4% of them singletons. What was sequenced was whole blood. These receptor sequences come from an adult who was a healthcare worker with PCR-confirmed SARS-CoV-2 infection or an uninfected control (not recorded which).

This clonotype was detected many times. V gene TRBV7-2 combines with J gene TRBJ1-1; D uncertain. This CDR3 region has 14 residues. V was shortened by 5 bases and J by 1 base, with 11 bases between the two germline ends. Germline V gives CDR1 SGHTA, CDR2 FQGNSA. CDR3 region: CASSIKSGNTEAFF. The CDR3 nucleotides read TGTGCCAGCAGCATCAAATCTGGGAACACTGAAGCTTTCTTT.

The table lists this clonotype with many counts. The chain recombines TRBV4-2 with TRBJ1-1; 7 bases are a match to TRBD1. Germline V gene lookup returns CDR1 LGHNA and CDR2 YNFKEQ. V lost 3 bases to trimming and J lost 3 bases; unmatched junction nucleotides: 7. CDR3 length: 15 residues. The CDR3 nucleotides read TGTGCCAGCAGCCAGGGGGGACAGAAGGACACTGAAGCTTTCTTT. Protein: CASSQGGQKDTEAFF.

This clonotype has just one count. The junction does not match germline at one end; this may be a read error. The chain recombines TRBV5-6 with TRBJ2-7; D is ambiguous. Germline V CDR1 and CDR2: SGHDT, YYEEEE. CDR3 length: 12 residues. As DNA, the CDR3 is TGTGCCGGCAGAAAATACTCCTACGAGCAGTACTTC. Residues: CAGRKYSYEQYF.

This chain uses TRBV29-1 with TRBJ2-1, with TRBD2 as a possible D gene (6 bases). V lost 4 bases, J lost 6 bases, and 13 bases lay in between. CDR3 length: 13 residues. Germline V gene lookup returns CDR1 SQVTM and CDR2 ANQGSEA. CDR3: CSVARDWSNEQFF. CDR3 DNA sequence: TGCAGCGTTGCCCGGGACTGGAGCAATGAGCAGTTCTTC.

This clonotype was picked up many times. V gene TRBV27 combines with J gene TRBJ1-2, with D hard to call. The CDR3 is made up of 14 amino acids. V was clipped by 5 bases and J by 0 bases, with 10 bases between them. From germline, CDR1 is MNHEY and CDR2 SMNVEV (reference sequence). CDR3 region: CASSKGGANYGYTF. As DNA, the CDR3 is TGTGCCAGCAGTAAGGGCGGTGCTAACTATGGCTACACCTTC.

This clonotype has a count of ten or more. This chain joins TRBV7-6 and TRBJ2-1; D may correspond to TRBD1 or TRBD2 (5 bases each). Germline V gene sequence: CDR1 SGHVS, CDR2 FNYEAQ. V was clipped by 4 bases and J by 0 bases, with 7 bases between them. The CDR3 has 14 residues. The chain's CDR3 is CASSWGSSYNEQFF. CDR3 nucleotides: TGTGCCAGCAGCTGGGGGAGCTCCTACAATGAGCAGTTCTTC. Drawing the rest from reference TRBV7-6 and TRBJ2-1, the complete variable domain is GAGVSQSPRYKVTKRGQDVALRCDPISGHVSLYWYRQALGQGPEFLTYFNYEAQQDKSGLPNDRFSAERPEGSISTLTIQRTEQRDSAMYRCASSWGSSYNEQFFGPGTRLTVL.

Only one count was recorded for this clonotype. The chain links TRBV4-3 to TRBJ2-7; D remains ambiguous. The V end lost 0 bases, the J end lost 7 bases, and 10 bases lay between the germline ends. The germline V gene encodes CDR1 LGHNA and CDR2 YSLEER. CDR3 length equals 13 residues. CDR3 nucleotides: TGCGCCAGCAGCCAAGAAAGAAGGTGGGAGCAGTACTTC. Translation gives CASSQERRWEQYF.

This clonotype has at least ten counts. The gene calls are TRBV3-1 and TRBJ2-2; the match to TRBD2 covers 11 bases. The CDR3 loop spans 17 amino acids. Trimming at V came to 0 bases and at J to 10 bases, leaving 10 bases not matched to a gene. From germline, CDR1 is LGHDT and CDR2 YNNKEL (reference sequence). The CDR3 region is CASSQDRGTSGYKELFF. In DNA form, the CDR3 reads TGTGCCAGCAGCCAAGATAGGGGGACTAGCGGATATAAGGAGCTGTTTTTT.

This clonotype was observed at least ten times. The chain is built from TRBV29-1 and TRBJ2-7; TRBD2 aligns across 8 bases. V gave up 2 bases and J gave up 3 bases; unmatched junction bases: 9. This CDR3 comprises 15 residues. The germline V gene has CDR1 SQVTM and CDR2 ANQGSEA. The CDR3 DNA reads as TGCAGCGTTGAATTGACAGGAACTAGCGGCTACGAGCAGTACTTC. Encoded protein: CSVELTGTSGYEQYF.

This clonotype appeared many times. Germline and junction disagree at one end, which may indicate a read error. The chain links TRBV7-7 to TRBJ2-3, with D possibly being TRBD1 (7 bases). CDR1 is SSHAT and CDR2 is FNYEAQ in the germline V gene (reference sequence). The CDR3 is 16 amino acids. The CDR3 region is CASSLGGTARTDTQYF. CDR3 bases: TGTGCTAGCAGCTTAGGAGGGACAGCGCGCACAGATACGCAGTATTTT.

There are many counts of this clonotype. CDR3 bases: TGCAGTGCTAGCGGGAGGAGGAATGAGCAGTTCTTC. This codes for CSASGRRNEQFF. The V gene is TRBV20-1, the J gene TRBJ2-1; 7 nucleotides agree with TRBD2. This CDR3 region has 12 residues. CDR1 DFQATT and CDR2 SNEGSKA come from the germline V gene (reference sequence). V lost 3 bases to trimming and J lost 7 bases; unmatched junction nucleotides: 3.

This clonotype was detected many times. The genes are TRBV7-8 and TRBJ1-4; maybe TRBD1 (6 bases). Trimming took 4 bases from V and 5 from J, leaving 14 bases between them. CDR3 length: 15 residues. CDR1 is SGHVS and CDR2 is FQNEAQ in the germline V gene. In nucleotides, the CDR3 is TGTGCCAGCAGCTCGAGAGGGGGGCGAAATGAAAAACTGTTTTTT. Amino acids: CASSSRGGRNEKLFF.

This clonotype was counted between two and nine times. V and J are TRBV19 and TRBJ2-6; D not resolved. The CDR3 totals 14 residues. Trimming left V 7 bases short and J 0 bases short, with 7 bases between. Germline V lookup: CDR1 LNHDA, CDR2 SQIVND (reference sequence). CDR3: CASISDSGANVLTF. CDR3 DNA: TGTGCCAGTATATCGGACTCTGGGGCCAACGTCCTGACTTTC.

This clonotype was recorded a few times. V is TRBV5-6 and J is TRBJ1-5, with TRBD1 as a possible D gene (5 bases). The CDR3 has 15 residues. Germline V CDR1 and CDR2: SGHDT, YYEEEE. V lost 2 bases, J lost 6 bases, and 15 bases lay in between. CDR3 residues: CASSFQGPGSQPQHF. CDR3 nucleotides: TGTGCCAGCAGCTTCCAGGGCCCGGGCTCTCAGCCCCAGCATTTT.

The CDR3 DNA reads TGTGCCAGCAGCAAGAGGGATCTCTATGGCTACACCTTC. It encodes CASSKRDLYGYTF. The chain is built from TRBV21-1 and TRBJ1-2. TRBV21-1 is a pseudogene locus. The CDR3 consists of 13 residues.

The V call is TRBV20-1, the J call TRBJ2-3; 12 nucleotides agree with TRBD2. Trimming took 5 bases from V and 2 from J; bases not matched to a gene: 8. The CDR3 spans 16 residues. CDR1 is DFQATT and CDR2 is SNEGSKA in the germline V gene (reference sequence). In nucleotides, the CDR3 is TGCAGTGCTCCAAGTAGACTAGCGGGAGACACAGATACGCAGTATTTT. As protein: CSAPSRLAGDTDTQYF.